Described below is a single TCR beta chain sequence and its context. What it binds is not known. The data stem from a study of cytomegalovirus exposure and HLA in healthy donors. General study findings and limits: It was in a later analysis that TCR association rates were seen to vary by HLA locus, highest for DRB1 and lowest for HLA-C. Relative to equally common others, HLA-associated TCR beta chains showed greater clonal expansion in a later analysis. Cytomegalovirus association was assigned to more than 150 TCR beta chains. Productive status was seen about 90% or about 30% of the time for most TCR beta V segments in an earlier analysis.

PCR amplification relied on 60 Vbeta primers (plus 13 Jbeta primers). Produced via immunoSEQ multiplex PCR; TCRdb's table is partial and in-frame only. The sample yields approximately 52,000 clones, 65% to 80% seen once. The V gene's germline CDR1 is PRHDT and CDR2 FYEKMQ (reference sequence). The V end was cut by 1 base, the J end by 2 bases, with 9 bases between. The CDR3 contains 15 residues. This chain links TRBV13 with TRBJ1-5; D gene ambiguous. The source material was PBMCs. This receptor was taken from a man aged 40-55 years in good health and CMV-seropositive. CDR3 in amino acids: CASSLAGEGNQPQHF. CDR3 sequence (DNA): TGTGCCAGCAGCTTAGCGGGTGAGGGCAATCAGCCCCAGCATTTT. Filled out from reference TRBV13 and TRBJ1-5, the complete variable domain reads AAGVIQSPRHLIKEKRETATLKCYPIPRHDTVYWYQQGPGQDPQFLISFYEKMQSDKGSIPDRFSAQQFSDYHSELNMSSLELGDSALYFCASSLAGEGNQPQHFGDGTRLSIL.